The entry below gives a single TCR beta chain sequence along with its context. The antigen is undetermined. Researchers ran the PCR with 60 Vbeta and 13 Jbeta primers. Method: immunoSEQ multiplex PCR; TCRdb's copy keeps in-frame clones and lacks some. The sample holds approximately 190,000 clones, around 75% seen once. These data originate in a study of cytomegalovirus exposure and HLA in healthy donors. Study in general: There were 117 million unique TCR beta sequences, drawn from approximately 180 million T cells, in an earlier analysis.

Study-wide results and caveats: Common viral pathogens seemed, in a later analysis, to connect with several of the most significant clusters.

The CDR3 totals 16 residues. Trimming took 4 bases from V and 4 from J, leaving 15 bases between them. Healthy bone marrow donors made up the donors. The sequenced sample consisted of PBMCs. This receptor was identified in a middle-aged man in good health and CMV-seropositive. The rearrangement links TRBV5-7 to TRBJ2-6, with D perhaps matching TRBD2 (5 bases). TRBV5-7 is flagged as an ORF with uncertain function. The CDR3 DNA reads TGTGCCAGCAGCCCGGACTCGCCCTTGGGGGCCAACGTCCTGACTTTC. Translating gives CASSPDSPLGANVLTF.